This T cell receptor beta chain came from a study of blood T cell repertoires in COVID-19. Trimming shortened V by 4 bases and J by 6 bases, and 13 bases separated the two germline ends. Per the germline V gene, CDR1 is SGDLS and CDR2 is YYNGEE. CDR3 length equals 13 residues. As processed by the authors: Amplification from reference gene primers served as the basis for estimated nucleated cell counts. This table comes from immunoSEQ multiplex PCR, and its TCRdb copy is limited to in-frame clones, with some not included. V, J and clone size reflect that table, while D and trimming were determined from the DNA. The sample holds about 170,000 clones; 70% to 85% are singletons and the top ten take approximately 1.1%.

The rearrangement uses TRBV9 and TRBJ1-1, with a possible D match to TRBD1 (6 bases). The sequence derives from a man in his 60s who had recovered from COVID-19. The material sequenced was peripheral blood. This CDR3 is CASSPGAGPEAFF. CDR3 in DNA: TGTGCCAGCAGCCCAGGGGCGGGCCCTGAAGCTTTCTTT.